Shown below are 19 T cell receptor beta chains from a single sample sequenced in a study of T-cell reconstitution after alpha-beta-depleted transplantation in children. A library of TCRbeta sequences, prepared with unique molecular identifiers, was generated. TCRdb itself ran the PCR reads through MiXCR, one entry per CDR3 protein. The sample includes some 220,000 distinct CDR3 sequences, 11% of them seen just once. The sample in question was PBMCs, obtained before TCRalphabeta/CD19-depleted stem cell transplant. The receptors come from a child less than two years old with acute myeloid leukemia, due to receive a stem cell transplant.

This clonotype was counted ten times or more. The rearrangement joins TRBV7-2 to TRBJ1-2; D ambiguous. The V and J ends lost 5 bases and 4 bases respectively, with 5 bases between them. Germline V gene lookup returns CDR1 SGHTA and CDR2 FQGNSA. The CDR3 loop spans 11 amino acids. This CDR3 reads CASSEGYGYTF. CDR3 in DNA: TGTGCCAGCAGCGAGGGCTATGGCTACACCTTC.

This clonotype showed up many times. This rearrangement joins TRBV29-1 to TRBJ2-7; the D gene is possibly TRBD1 (5 bases). Germline V lookup: CDR1 SQVTM, CDR2 ANQGSEA. Trimming left V 6 bases short and J 3 bases short, with 12 bases between. The CDR3 covers 12 residues. The CDR3 loop is CSVPGSNYEQYF. DNA of the CDR3: TGCAGCGTGCCAGGGTCAAACTACGAGCAGTACTTC.

This clonotype appeared many times. J is TRBJ2-3 and V is TRBV18; tentatively, D is TRBD1 or TRBD2 (5 bases each). V lost 1 base to trimming and J lost 5 bases, with 19 bases between them. The CDR3 runs to 17 residues. CDR1 and CDR2 (germline): KGHSH, LQKENI. In DNA form, the CDR3 reads TGTGCCAGCTCACCACGCCCTCCGGGACGGGAAGGAGATACGCAGTATTTT. Translated, it gives CASSPRPPGREGDTQYF. Filled out from reference TRBV18 and TRBJ2-3, the complete variable domain reads NAGVMQNPRHLVRRRGQEARLRCSPMKGHSHVYWYRQLPEEGLKFMVYLQKENIIDESGMPKERFSAEFPKEGPSILRIQQVVRGDSAAYFCASSPRPPGREGDTQYFGPGTRLTVL.

This clonotype showed up just a few times. A single base separates this from a much larger clone, so it may be a read error. The V gene is TRBV10-3, the J gene TRBJ1-6; the D is unclear. This CDR3 has 14 amino acids. Germline loops: CDR1 ENHRY, CDR2 SYGVKD. The CDR3 loop is CAISESWPNPPLHF. The CDR3 bases are TGTGCCATCAGTGAGTCTTGGCCTAATCCACCCCTCCACTTT.

This clonotype was counted ten times or more. The chain couples TRBV5-1 to TRBJ1-4; perhaps TRBD1 as D (6 bases). The CDR3 is 14 amino acids. Looked up from germline, CDR1 is SGHRS and CDR2 is YFSETQ. Trimming removed 6 bases at V and 6 bases at J, with 15 bases between. In DNA, the CDR3 is TGCGCCAGCAAGGCGGGGGCCGCGGATGAAAAACTGTTTTTT. Encoded protein: CASKAGAADEKLFF.

This clonotype was detected many times. This chain uses TRBV5-1 with TRBJ1-2; D call uncertain. Germline V gene data show CDR1 as SGHRS and CDR2 as YFSETQ. The CDR3 extends over 15 amino acids. Trimming took 1 base from V and 4 from J, leaving 14 bases between them. CDR3 nucleotide sequence: TGCGCCAGCAGCTTGAGTACGGGGTTGGGCTATGGCTACACCTTC. Protein sequence: CASSLSTGLGYGYTF.

Many counts were recorded for this clonotype. V gene TRBV5-1 combines with J gene TRBJ2-7; no reliable D call. Trimming removed 1 base at V and 0 bases at J, with 14 bases between. Germline assignment: CDR1 SGHRS and CDR2 YFSETQ. CDR3 length: 16 residues. The DNA of the CDR3 is TGCGCCAGCAGCTTGACCATCCCAGGACGCTCCTACGAGCAGTACTTC. Encoded protein: CASSLTIPGRSYEQYF.

This clonotype appeared many times. This chain connects TRBV5-1 to TRBJ2-3, with a tentative D call TRBD2 (6 bases). The germline gives CDR1 SGHRS, CDR2 YFSETQ. V was cut by 1 base and J by 1 base, with 10 bases left in between. The CDR3 covers 15 residues. The CDR3 sequence is CASSLWASGTDTQYF. As DNA, the CDR3 is TGCGCCAGCAGCTTGTGGGCTAGCGGCACAGATACGCAGTATTTT.

This clonotype was found many times. V gene TRBV11-2 combines with J gene TRBJ2-7, with 8 nucleotides matching TRBD1. CDR1 and CDR2 (germline): SGHAT, FQNNGV. The CDR3 is 16 residues long. The V gene end was trimmed by 0 bases and the J gene end by 0 bases; junction bases not matched to a gene: 4. The CDR3 bases are TGTGCCAGCAGCTTAGATGAGACAGGGGTCTCCTACGAGCAGTACTTC. This encodes CASSLDETGVSYEQYF.

This clonotype has ten or more counts. The chain joins TRBV6-1 to TRBJ2-7, with TRBD2 matching over 13 bases. This CDR3 region has 19 residues. CDR1 and CDR2 (germline): MNHNS, SASEGT. The J segment lost 0 bases and the V segment lost 8 bases, leaving 16 bases of the junction unmatched. The CDR3 DNA reads TGTGCCAGCGCATCCGGGGTGGGACTAGCGGGGATACCCTCCTACGAGCAGTACTTC. This sequence encodes CASASGVGLAGIPSYEQYF.

Details on this clonotype: Because the CDR3 is missing its conserved closing phenylalanine or tryptophan, this is likely a read error. V usage is TRBV24-1 and J usage is TRBJ2-5; D is perhaps TRBD1 or TRBD2 (5 bases each). This CDR3 has 15 residues. CDR1 is KGHDR, CDR2 SFDVKD, per germline. Deletions cut 3 bases from V and 5 bases from J, with 15 bases between. The CDR3: CATSDAGDARETQYY. The CDR3 DNA reads as TGTGCCACCAGTGATGCTGGGGACGCACGGGAGACCCAGTACTAC.

This clonotype was counted ten times or more. The chain has TRBV10-3 and TRBJ2-7, with a weak D call TRBD2 (6 bases). CDR1 and CDR2 from the germline V gene are ENHRY and SYGVKD. The CDR3 is 14 amino acids. Trimming cost V 6 bases and J 0 bases, with 12 bases left between them. For the CDR3, the DNA is TGTGCCATCAGGCCCGGGACTGGCTCCTACGAGCAGTACTTC. It codes for CAIRPGTGSYEQYF.

This clonotype was counted many times. The CDR3 DNA reads as TGCAGTGCTAGTAAAGGGAACGAGCCCCAGCATTTT. Its translation is CSASKGNEPQHF. This chain links TRBV20-1 with TRBJ1-5; unclear D gene. Trimming left V 3 bases short and J 8 bases short, with 11 bases between. The CDR3 runs to 12 residues. The germline CDR1 and CDR2 sequences are DFQATT and SNEGSKA (reference sequence).

This clonotype was observed a handful of times. The chain carries TRBV7-9 and TRBJ2-7, with 9 bases identical to TRBD1. CDR3 size: 14 residues. The germline V gene encodes CDR1 SEHNR and CDR2 FQNEAQ (reference sequence). CDR3 region: CASLGQGGFHEQYF. CDR3 coding DNA: TGTGCTAGCTTGGGACAGGGTGGATTCCACGAGCAGTACTTC.

This clonotype was picked up many times. V usage is TRBV29-1 and J usage is TRBJ1-1, with 8 bases fitting TRBD1. After removal of 7 bases from V and 2 bases from J, the junction contained 12 bases not matched to a gene. Germline V gene data show CDR1 as SQVTM and CDR2 as ANQGSEA. The CDR3 covers 15 residues. The CDR3 is CSADRARPDNTEAFF. As DNA, the CDR3 is TGCAGCGCGGACAGGGCGAGGCCCGATAACACTGAAGCTTTCTTT.

This clonotype has at least ten counts. This sequence joins TRBV7-2 and TRBJ2-1; the match to TRBD2 covers 12 bases. J was trimmed by 9 bases and V by 2 bases; bases with no gene match: 8. There are 16 residues in the CDR3. CDR1 SGHTA and CDR2 FQGNSA come from the germline V gene. The CDR3 DNA sequence: TGTGCCAGCAGCTTACGTCCGACTAGCGGGAGTATTGAGCAGTTCTTC. The encoded protein is CASSLRPTSGSIEQFF.

This clonotype appeared many times. The chain links TRBV20-1 to TRBJ1-1; TRBD1 aligns across 7 bases. Germline loops: CDR1 DFQATT, CDR2 SNEGSKA (reference sequence). The CDR3 loop spans 14 amino acids. CDR3 coding DNA: TGCAGAGACAGGGTTTGTCGTAGGAACACTGAAGCTTTCTTT. Protein: CRDRVCRRNTEAFF.

The table lists this clonotype with many counts. This CDR3 reads CASSSGLAAPWNEQFF. DNA for the CDR3: TGTGCCAGCAGCTCGGGACTAGCAGCCCCCTGGAATGAGCAGTTCTTC. The V and J genes are TRBV5-5 and TRBJ2-1; TRBD2 aligns across 9 bases. Germline loops: CDR1 SGHKS, CDR2 YYEKEE (reference sequence). The trim removed 3 bases at V and 7 bases at J, leaving 11 bases unmatched. This CDR3 has 16 amino acids.

This clonotype was recorded once. A much larger clonotype is one base distant, so this may be a read error. The genes are TRBV13 and TRBJ2-1; 11 bases fit TRBD2. The CDR3 spans 17 residues. CDR1 is PRHDT and CDR2 is FYEKMQ in the germline V gene (reference sequence). The CDR3 bases are TGTGCCAGCAGCTTAGCAGGGGTTAGCGGGAGGGCCTTTGAGCAGTCCTTC. Its translation is CASSLAGVSGRAFEQSF.